Listed below are T cell receptor beta chains from one sample, sequenced in a study of blood T cell repertoires in COVID-19. Data came from immunoSEQ multiplex PCR; TCRdb stores just in-frame clones and leaves some out. The profile shows approximately 150,000 clones, approximately 87% of them singletons. Source material: peripheral blood. Receptors were obtained from a woman aged 45-60 years with active or convalescent COVID-19. CDR3s include the opening cysteine and the closing phenylalanine or tryptophan. D genes are given only for firm matches. Expanded clones are given a class, and other clones once, few, many or no size at all.

CDR3 length | J gene | clone size | V gene | D gene | CDR3 protein | CDR3 DNA
13 | TRBJ2-1 | NA | TRBV7-2 | NA | CASSLGPRNEQFF | TGTGCCAGCAGCTTAGGGCCTCGCAATGAGCAGTTCTTC
14 | TRBJ1-3 | NA | TRBV28 | TRBD1 | CASSWTGVGNTIYF | TGTGCCAGCAGTTGGACAGGCGTTGGAAACACCATATATTTT
18 | TRBJ2-5 | NA | TRBV5-4 | NA | CASSPERGGWVDQETQYF | TGTGCCAGCAGCCCCGAGCGTGGGGGGTGGGTCGATCAAGAGACCCAGTACTTC
14 | TRBJ1-2 | NA | TRBV6-6 | NA | CASSVQGAGDGYTF | TGTGCCAGCAGTGTACAGGGAGCTGGGGATGGCTACACCTTC
15 | TRBJ2-2 | NA | TRBV18 | TRBD2 | CASSPGLANTGELFF | TGTGCCAGCTCACCGGGACTAGCGAACACCGGGGAGCTGTTTTTT
14 | TRBJ2-6 | NA | TRBV6-4 | NA | CASSTDSGANVLTF | TGTGCCAGCAGTACGGACAGTGGGGCCAACGTCCTGACTTTC
14 | TRBJ1-1 | NA | TRBV27 | TRBD1 | CASSLTGGSTEAFF | TGTGCCAGCAGTCTAACAGGGGGGAGCACTGAAGCTTTCTTT
16 | TRBJ2-2 | NA | TRBV18 | NA | CASSPGQGTNTGELFF | TGTGCCAGCTCACCGGGTCAGGGGACGAACACCGGGGAGCTGTTTTTT
16 | TRBJ2-3 | NA | TRBV7-7 | NA | CASSPGTNQRTDTQYF | TGTGCTAGCAGCCCCGGGACAAACCAACGCACAGATACGCAGTATTTT
12 | TRBJ1-1 | few | TRBV7-9 | TRBD1 | CASSDRDREAFF | TGTGCCAGCAGCGACCGGGACAGGGAAGCTTTCTTT
14 | TRBJ1-5 | once | TRBV7-8 | NA | CASSISGPNQPQHF | TGTGCCAGCAGCATTTCAGGGCCCAATCAGCCCCAGCATTTT
15 | TRBJ1-5 | NA | TRBV10-3 | NA | CAISEDGTQNQPQHF | TGTGCCATCAGTGAGGACGGGACACAGAATCAGCCCCAGCATTTT
13 | TRBJ2-1 | NA | TRBV12-3/TRBV12-4 | NA | CASSPPGENEQFF | TGTGCCAGCAGCCCCCCTGGAGAGAATGAGCAGTTCTTC
15 | TRBJ1-4 | NA | TRBV6-5 | TRBD1 | CASRRQGATNEKLFF | TGTGCCAGCAGGCGACAGGGGGCGACTAATGAAAAACTGTTTTTT
17 | TRBJ2-1 | NA | TRBV27 | TRBD2 | CASSLPLSGSSYNEQFF | TGTGCCAGCAGTTTACCCCTTAGCGGGAGCTCCTACAATGAGCAGTTCTTC
14 | TRBJ2-7 | NA | TRBV6-6 | TRBD1 | CASSYGDRGYEQYF | TGTGCCAGCAGTTACGGGGACAGGGGCTACGAGCAGTACTTC
16 | TRBJ1-4 | NA | TRBV5-1 | NA | CASSLNGGTKNEKLFF | TGCGCCAGCAGCTTAAATGGAGGGACTAAGAATGAAAAACTGTTTTTT
14 | TRBJ2-7 | once | TRBV9 | NA | CASSVDGGSYEQYF | TGTGCCAGCAGCGTAGACGGGGGCTCCTACGAGCAGTACTTC
15 | TRBJ1-5 | few | TRBV6-5 | TRBD1 | CASSRGTDSNQPQHF | TGTGCCAGCAGTCGGGGGACAGATAGCAATCAGCCCCAGCATTTT
16 | TRBJ1-3 | NA | TRBV11-2 | NA | CASSLQGFVAGNTIYF | TGTGCCAGCAGCCTACAGGGATTTGTGGCTGGAAACACCATATATTTT
17 | TRBJ2-7 | NA | TRBV5-5 | TRBD2 | CASSLLAGGIGSYEQYF | TGTGCCAGCAGCTTACTAGCGGGAGGCATCGGCTCCTACGAGCAGTACTTC
12 | TRBJ2-7 | NA | TRBV5-1 | NA | CASSLPAYEQYF | TGCGCCAGCAGCCTTCCGGCCTACGAGCAGTACTTC
16 | TRBJ2-3 | NA | TRBV11-3 | TRBD2 | CASSLRASGSTDTQYF | TGTGCCAGCAGCTTAAGGGCTAGCGGGAGTACAGATACGCAGTATTTT
17 | TRBJ2-1 | NA | TRBV7-2 | TRBD2 | CASSLVAGTSGSVEQFF | TGTGCCAGCAGCTTAGTTGCGGGGACTAGCGGGAGTGTTGAGCAGTTCTTC
14 | TRBJ1-1 | NA | TRBV7-2 | TRBD1 | CAEKRTGLNTEAFF | TGTGCCGAAAAGCGGACAGGGTTGAACACTGAAGCTTTCTTT
14 | TRBJ2-2 | NA | TRBV15 | NA | CATEQGSNTGELFF | TGTGCCACCGAACAGGGATCGAACACCGGGGAGCTGTTTTTT